This T cell receptor beta chain originates from a study of CD8+ T cells in alopecia areata. As regards this clone: Its antigen is unidentified.

Points from the study as a whole: The treated group had a single nonresponder, limiting CD8+ expansion-response conclusions. Treatment with tofacitinib significantly lowered scalp clonality and reduced expanded CD8+ clones among the top 100.

The treatment was: oral pan-JAK inhibitor, 5-10 mg twice daily. Following extraction, RNA underwent reverse transcription to cDNA, which served as the sequencing template. Libraries were prepared by immunoSEQ multiplex PCR; TCRdb keeps only in-frame clonotypes and omits some of them. This sample has some 200,000 clones; about 57% occur once, and the top ten carry 1.5% to 2%. The CDR3 is made up of 16 amino acids. V dropped 4 bases and J dropped 2; count of bases not matched to a gene: 8. The germline gives CDR1 SEHNR, CDR2 FQNEAQ (reference sequence). The sample in question was CD4+ T cells sorted from blood, obtained at week 4, from a patient treated with tofacitinib. The source of this sequence is a human donor with alopecia areata. This rearrangement joins TRBV7-9 to TRBJ2-3, with 8 bases aligning to TRBD2. CDR3 region: CASSSAGAKTTDTQYF. The CDR3 DNA reads TGTGCCAGCAGCTCAGCGGGGGCCAAGACCACAGATACGCAGTATTTT.